The 32 T cell receptor beta chains given below trace back to one sample, sequenced in a study of T cells in Graves' hyperthyroidism and ophthalmopathy. It was RNA transcripts that yielded the amplified TCR beta CDR3 regions. The HTBI primer set drove a first-round RT-PCR of the TCR CDR3. In TCRdb, the multiplex PCR reads were re-called with MiXCR into one record per CDR3 protein. The sample lists about 510,000 distinct CDR3 sequences; around 15% were seen once. The specimen was blood. The receptors stem from a woman in her 40s with Graves' hyperthyroidism.

V usage is TRBV28 and J usage is TRBJ2-6; D unclear. The CDR3 covers 14 residues. V lost 5 bases to trimming and J lost 2 bases, with 7 bases between them. The germline V gene has CDR1 MDHEN and CDR2 SYDVKM. The CDR3 DNA follows: TGTGCCAGCAGTATGGGTGCTGGGGCCAACGTCCTGACTTTC. Its translation: CASSMGAGANVLTF.

This clonotype has ten or more counts. The J gene is TRBJ2-3, the V gene TRBV20-1, with TRBD2 matching over 9 bases. This CDR3 comprises 14 residues. Unmatched junction bases numbered 3, after V lost 5 bases and J lost 0 bases. From germline, CDR1 is DFQATT and CDR2 SNEGSKA (reference sequence). The CDR3 bases are TGCAGTGCTCCCACTAGCGGGAGCACAGATACGCAGTATTTT. Protein product: CSAPTSGSTDTQYF.

This clonotype turned up a few times. The rearrangement uses TRBV28 and TRBJ2-7; 7 positions match TRBD1. The CDR3 loop spans 14 amino acids. The germline V gene has CDR1 MDHEN and CDR2 SYDVKM. Trimming at V came to 3 bases and at J to 3 bases, leaving 5 bases not matched to a gene. This CDR3 reads CASSFGDRYYEQYF. CDR3 sequence (DNA): TGTGCCAGCAGTTTCGGGGACAGATACTACGAGCAGTACTTC.

This clonotype was picked up many times. The V gene is TRBV12-3 or TRBV12-4, the J gene TRBJ1-1; D call uncertain. V was clipped by 3 bases and J by 1 base, with 6 bases between them. The CDR3 length is 13 residues. The CDR3 loop reads CASSFGRNTEAFF. In nucleotides, the CDR3 is TGTGCCAGCAGTTTCGGACGGAACACTGAAGCTTTCTTT.

This clonotype was seen at least ten times. This rearrangement joins TRBV5-1 to TRBJ2-3, with TRBD2 matching 10 bases. V gave up 1 base and J gave up 5 bases; unmatched junction bases: 7. Germline CDR1 and CDR2: SGHRS and YFSETQ. CDR3 size: 16 residues. The CDR3 reads CASSLRLAGVGDTQYF. The DNA of the CDR3 is TGCGCCAGCAGCTTGAGGCTAGCGGGAGTCGGAGATACGCAGTATTTT.

This clonotype came up many times. This chain links TRBV9 with TRBJ1-4; D gene uncertain. The V gene's germline CDR1 is SGDLS and CDR2 YYNGEE. V dropped 3 bases and J dropped 11 bases, with 11 bases sitting between them. This CDR3 is built from 12 residues. The CDR3 DNA follows: TGTGCCAGCAGCGGCCGAGGACCCAAACTGTTTTTT. This encodes CASSGRGPKLFF. The variable domain in full, completed from reference TRBV9 and TRBJ1-4, reads DSGVTQTPKHLITATGQRVTLRCSPRSGDLSVYWYQQSLDQGLQFLIQYYNGEERAKGNILERFSAQQFPDLHSELNLSSLELGDSALYFCASSGRGPKLFFGSGTQLSVL.

This clonotype occurred many times. The gene calls are TRBV2 and TRBJ1-5; TRBD1 agrees at 11 bases. Germline loops: CDR1 SNHLY, CDR2 FYNNEI. The CDR3 totals 16 residues. J was trimmed by 3 bases and V by 3 bases; bases with no gene match: 4. In nucleotides, the CDR3 is TGTGCCAGCAGTGAGGGACAGGGGGTAAACAATCAGCCCCAGCATTTT. This sequence encodes CASSEGQGVNNQPQHF.

The chain uses TRBV20-1 and TRBJ2-3, with 10 bases lining up with TRBD2. V gave up 4 bases and J gave up 1 base; unmatched junction bases: 11. Germline V lookup: CDR1 DFQATT, CDR2 SNEGSKA (reference sequence). This CDR3 has 17 residues. CDR3 DNA: TGCAGTGCTACTGATTTGACTAGCGGGTACCGCACAGATACGCAGTATTTT. Its translation: CSATDLTSGYRTDTQYF.

This clonotype was counted at least ten times. This chain links TRBV20-1 with TRBJ2-7, with D tentatively TRBD1 (7 bases). The CDR3 totals 12 residues. Germline CDR1 DFQATT, CDR2 SNEGSKA (reference sequence). V was shortened by 3 bases and J by 6 bases, with 12 bases between the two germline ends. CDR3 nucleotides: TGCAGTGCTAGCAGTCAGGGGGGCGAGCAGTACTTC. Protein product: CSASSQGGEQYF.

This clonotype has a count of ten or more. The rearrangement links TRBV5-1 to TRBJ2-2, with D perhaps matching TRBD1 (6 bases). V lost 4 bases and J 2 bases, leaving 9 bases between the germline ends. Germline V gene sequence: CDR1 SGHRS, CDR2 YFSETQ. This CDR3 is 14 amino acids long. The CDR3 DNA sequence: TGCGCCAGCAGCGGGGGACACAACACCGGGGAGCTGTTTTTT. As protein: CASSGGHNTGELFF.

This clonotype was observed many times. This chain connects TRBV6-1 to TRBJ1-1, with TRBD1 identical over 8 bases. This CDR3 comprises 13 residues. J gave up 5 bases and V 7 bases, and 6 bases lay outside the gene matches. CDR1 is MNHNS and CDR2 is SASEGT in the germline V gene. CDR3: CASIRGRGTEAFF. The CDR3 bases are TGTGCCAGCATCAGGGGGCGAGGTACTGAAGCTTTCTTT.

V gene TRBV5-1 combines with J gene TRBJ2-5, with TRBD2 matching 7 bases. J lost 2 bases, V lost 0 bases, and 1 base had no gene match. CDR1 is SGHRS and CDR2 is YFSETQ in the germline V gene. CDR3 length: 14 amino acids. CDR3 sequence (DNA): TGCGCCAGCAGCTTGGGGCGGGAGCAAGAGACCCAGTACTTC. It codes for CASSLGREQETQYF.

This sequence joins TRBV5-5 and TRBJ1-2, with D possibly being TRBD1 (5 bases). The V and J ends lost 0 bases and 10 bases respectively, with 22 bases between them. Looked up from germline, CDR1 is SGHKS and CDR2 is YYEKEE (reference sequence). The length of the CDR3 is 16 residues. CDR3 sequence reads: CASSLEGQGPTMYYTF. CDR3 nucleotide sequence: TGTGCCAGCAGCTTGGAGGGTCAGGGACCGACTATGTACTACACCTTC.

This clonotype showed up just a few times. This chain connects TRBV6-1 to TRBJ1-5, with D maybe TRBD1 (5 bases). V lost 7 bases, J lost 5 bases, and 18 bases lay in between. This CDR3 is 15 amino acids long. Germline CDR1 reads MNHNS; CDR2 reads SASEGT. DNA of the CDR3: TGTGCCAGCAACCCGGGCACGGGGGTGGATCAGCCCCAGCATTTT. This sequence encodes CASNPGTGVDQPQHF.

The sample holds many counts of this clonotype. The rearrangement uses TRBV15 and TRBJ2-3; maybe TRBD2 (6 bases). The germline V gene encodes CDR1 LNHNV and CDR2 YYDKDF (reference sequence). Trimming left V 2 bases short and J 0 bases short, with 9 bases between. CDR3 length equals 15 residues. CDR3: CATSRSGVSTDTQYF. Here the CDR3 DNA reads TGTGCCACCAGCAGATCGGGGGTCAGCACAGATACGCAGTATTTT.

The rearrangement links TRBV20-1 to TRBJ2-7, with 8 nucleotides matching TRBD2. CDR1 is DFQATT and CDR2 is SNEGSKA in the germline V gene (reference sequence). V trimming: 5 bases; J trimming: 0 bases; junction bases outside the gene matches: 9. CDR3 length equals 15 residues. CDR3 nucleotides: TGCAGTGCTTTGGATACTAGCGGCAGCTCCTACGAGCAGTACTTC. This gives the protein CSALDTSGSSYEQYF.

This clonotype was picked up many times. The rearrangement joins TRBV2 to TRBJ2-1; 10 bases map to TRBD2. The CDR3 runs to 15 residues. V shed 5 bases, J shed 3 bases, and the junction held 4 bases outside the gene matches. In germline, CDR1 is SNHLY, CDR2 FYNNEI. CDR3 region: CASSRTSGYYNEQFF. CDR3 nucleotide sequence: TGTGCCAGCAGTAGGACTAGCGGTTACTACAATGAGCAGTTCTTC.

The genes are TRBV12-3 or TRBV12-4 and TRBJ2-1; D may match TRBD1 or TRBD2 (6 bases each). V dropped 5 bases and J dropped 0 bases, with 14 bases sitting between them. The CDR3 covers 16 residues. The CDR3 reads CASSPPEGVSYNEQFF. As DNA, the CDR3 is TGTGCCAGCAGTCCACCGGAGGGGGTCTCCTACAATGAGCAGTTCTTC.

This clonotype was counted many times. The chain recombines TRBV6-2 or TRBV6-3 with TRBJ1-4; D may be TRBD1 (5 bases). Germline assignment: CDR1 MNHEY and CDR2 SVGEGT. The V end was cut by 8 bases, the J end by 0 bases, with 10 bases between. The CDR3 contains 14 residues. The chain's CDR3 is CASSWGATNEKLFF. As DNA, the CDR3 is TGTGCCAGCTCATGGGGGGCAACTAATGAAAAACTGTTTTTT.

This clonotype was counted only a few times. The chain recombines TRBV12-3 or TRBV12-4 with TRBJ2-4; D gene ambiguous. CDR3 size: 11 residues. Trimming removed 6 bases from V and 8 bases from J, with 8 bases in between. For the CDR3, the DNA is TGTGCCAGCAGCCGGAATGACATTCAGTACTTC. It is translated as CASSRNDIQYF.

This clonotype was counted at least ten times. CDR3 residues: CASNWRGLSSTDTQYF. The CDR3, as DNA: TGTGCCAGCAACTGGAGGGGACTATCTAGCACAGATACGCAGTATTTT. This chain links TRBV12-3 or TRBV12-4 with TRBJ2-3; TRBD2 matches 7 bases. The CDR3 spans 16 residues. V shed 7 bases and J 0 bases; nucleotides not matched to a gene: 10.

This clonotype was counted ten times or more. The V and J genes are TRBV29-1 and TRBJ2-1; 7 nucleotides align to TRBD2. V lost 8 bases, J lost 9 bases, and 16 bases stayed unmatched. The V gene's germline CDR1 is SQVTM and CDR2 ANQGSEA. This CDR3 is 14 amino acids long. The CDR3 nucleotides are TGCAGCTCGGGTTTAAGCGGGAAGTTGGGTGAGCAGTTCTTC. It translates to CSSGLSGKLGEQFF.

This clonotype was found a few times. The genes are TRBV7-9 and TRBJ1-1, with 8 nucleotides matching TRBD1. V trimming: 5 bases; J trimming: 4 bases; junction bases outside the gene matches: 6. The germline V gene has CDR1 SEHNR and CDR2 FQNEAQ (reference sequence). This CDR3 is built from 14 residues. The CDR3 DNA sequence: TGTGCCAGCAGCCCACAGGGGGATTCCACTGAAGCTTTCTTT. Amino acid sequence: CASSPQGDSTEAFF.

This clonotype has ten or more counts. This chain connects TRBV11-3 to TRBJ2-1, with 10 positions matching TRBD2. The CDR3 runs 16 residues. J gave up 2 bases and V 3 bases, and 4 bases lay outside the gene matches. Germline V lookup: CDR1 SGHNT, CDR2 YENEEA. CDR3 in DNA: TGTGCCAGCAGCTTTCAGCGGGAGGGGACCTACAATGAGCAGTTCTTC. Encoded protein: CASSFQREGTYNEQFF.

This chain links TRBV4-1 with TRBJ2-5; 9 nucleotides agree with TRBD2. CDR3 length: 17 residues. Unmatched junction bases numbered 11, after V lost 3 bases and J lost 3 bases. Germline-derived CDR1 and CDR2 are MGHRA and YSYEKL. Here the CDR3 DNA reads TGCGCCAGCAGCCATGTGAAAGGGCCTAGCGGGAAAGAGACCCAGTACTTC. Its protein is CASSHVKGPSGKETQYF.

V is TRBV7-2 and J is TRBJ1-1; D remains unclear. This CDR3 is 13 amino acids long. Trimming left V 4 bases short and J 5 bases short, with 11 bases between. The germline V gene has CDR1 SGHTA and CDR2 FQGNSA. The CDR3 region has the DNA TGTGCCAGCAGCTCCCGTATAGTGACTGAAGCTTTCTTT. Encoded protein: CASSSRIVTEAFF.

Many counts were recorded for this clonotype. The chain recombines TRBV3-1 with TRBJ1-1; no definite D call. The germline V and J ends were trimmed by 0 bases and 4 bases, with 6 bases remaining between them. The CDR3 spans 13 residues. Germline V gene lookup returns CDR1 LGHDT and CDR2 YNNKEL (reference sequence). CDR3 nucleotides: TGTGCCAGCAGCCAAGATTGGCGCACTGAAGCTTTCTTT. This gives the protein CASSQDWRTEAFF.

This clonotype was observed many times. The chain joins TRBV7-3 to TRBJ2-1; D call uncertain. V lost 2 bases, J lost 0 bases, and 11 bases lay in between. Germline CDR1 is SGHTA and CDR2 is FQGTGA. The length of the CDR3 is 16 residues. The CDR3: CASSLEATSSYNEQFF. Here the CDR3 DNA reads TGTGCCAGCAGCTTAGAGGCGACGAGCTCCTACAATGAGCAGTTCTTC.

The rearrangement uses TRBV28 and TRBJ1-5; tentatively, D is TRBD1 (5 bases). The germline V gene has CDR1 MDHEN and CDR2 SYDVKM. There are 18 residues in the CDR3. Trimming left V 3 bases short and J 1 base short, with 19 bases between. CDR3 coding DNA: TGTGCCAGCAGTTTCTCACCCTCTCGTCAGGGAAGCAATCAGCCCCAGCATTTT. It is translated as CASSFSPSRQGSNQPQHF.

This clonotype occurred a few times. The rearrangement links TRBV20-1 to TRBJ2-1; TRBD2 matches at 10 bases. Trimming cost V 6 bases and J 8 bases; bases outside gene matches: 10. Per germline, CDR1 DFQATT and CDR2 SNEGSKA (reference sequence). The CDR3 spans 14 residues. The chain's CDR3 is CSAPPSGSGYEQFF. The CDR3 nucleotides read TGCAGTGCCCCTCCTAGCGGGAGTGGGTATGAGCAGTTCTTC.

Regarding this clonotype: A single base separates this from a much larger clone, so it may be a read error. This chain links TRBV28 with TRBJ2-3, with a weak D call TRBD1 (6 bases). This CDR3 region has 14 residues. Germline CDR1 MDHEN, CDR2 SYDVKM. V lost 5 bases and J lost 2, with 11 bases in between. CDR3 region: CASSARDNTDTQYF. CDR3 in DNA: TGTGCCAGCAGTGCCCGGGACAACACAGATACGCAGTATTTT.

This clonotype has only a few counts. The gene calls are TRBV5-5 and TRBJ2-3; TRBD1 or TRBD2 may be the D gene (5 bases each). V was cut by 4 bases and J by 2 bases, with 14 bases left in between. The CDR3 is made up of 15 amino acids. Germline CDR1 and CDR2: SGHKS and YYEKEE (reference sequence). CDR3 in amino acids: CASSPGTMNTDTQYF. CDR3 nucleotide sequence: TGTGCCAGCAGCCCGGGGACGATGAACACAGATACGCAGTATTTT. The whole variable domain, filled in from reference TRBV5-5 and TRBJ2-3, reads DAGVTQSPTHLIKTRGQQVTLRCSPISGHKSVSWYQQVLGQGPQFIFQYYEKEERGRGNFPDRFSARQFPNYSSELNVNALLLGDSALYLCASSPGTMNTDTQYFGPGTRLTVL.